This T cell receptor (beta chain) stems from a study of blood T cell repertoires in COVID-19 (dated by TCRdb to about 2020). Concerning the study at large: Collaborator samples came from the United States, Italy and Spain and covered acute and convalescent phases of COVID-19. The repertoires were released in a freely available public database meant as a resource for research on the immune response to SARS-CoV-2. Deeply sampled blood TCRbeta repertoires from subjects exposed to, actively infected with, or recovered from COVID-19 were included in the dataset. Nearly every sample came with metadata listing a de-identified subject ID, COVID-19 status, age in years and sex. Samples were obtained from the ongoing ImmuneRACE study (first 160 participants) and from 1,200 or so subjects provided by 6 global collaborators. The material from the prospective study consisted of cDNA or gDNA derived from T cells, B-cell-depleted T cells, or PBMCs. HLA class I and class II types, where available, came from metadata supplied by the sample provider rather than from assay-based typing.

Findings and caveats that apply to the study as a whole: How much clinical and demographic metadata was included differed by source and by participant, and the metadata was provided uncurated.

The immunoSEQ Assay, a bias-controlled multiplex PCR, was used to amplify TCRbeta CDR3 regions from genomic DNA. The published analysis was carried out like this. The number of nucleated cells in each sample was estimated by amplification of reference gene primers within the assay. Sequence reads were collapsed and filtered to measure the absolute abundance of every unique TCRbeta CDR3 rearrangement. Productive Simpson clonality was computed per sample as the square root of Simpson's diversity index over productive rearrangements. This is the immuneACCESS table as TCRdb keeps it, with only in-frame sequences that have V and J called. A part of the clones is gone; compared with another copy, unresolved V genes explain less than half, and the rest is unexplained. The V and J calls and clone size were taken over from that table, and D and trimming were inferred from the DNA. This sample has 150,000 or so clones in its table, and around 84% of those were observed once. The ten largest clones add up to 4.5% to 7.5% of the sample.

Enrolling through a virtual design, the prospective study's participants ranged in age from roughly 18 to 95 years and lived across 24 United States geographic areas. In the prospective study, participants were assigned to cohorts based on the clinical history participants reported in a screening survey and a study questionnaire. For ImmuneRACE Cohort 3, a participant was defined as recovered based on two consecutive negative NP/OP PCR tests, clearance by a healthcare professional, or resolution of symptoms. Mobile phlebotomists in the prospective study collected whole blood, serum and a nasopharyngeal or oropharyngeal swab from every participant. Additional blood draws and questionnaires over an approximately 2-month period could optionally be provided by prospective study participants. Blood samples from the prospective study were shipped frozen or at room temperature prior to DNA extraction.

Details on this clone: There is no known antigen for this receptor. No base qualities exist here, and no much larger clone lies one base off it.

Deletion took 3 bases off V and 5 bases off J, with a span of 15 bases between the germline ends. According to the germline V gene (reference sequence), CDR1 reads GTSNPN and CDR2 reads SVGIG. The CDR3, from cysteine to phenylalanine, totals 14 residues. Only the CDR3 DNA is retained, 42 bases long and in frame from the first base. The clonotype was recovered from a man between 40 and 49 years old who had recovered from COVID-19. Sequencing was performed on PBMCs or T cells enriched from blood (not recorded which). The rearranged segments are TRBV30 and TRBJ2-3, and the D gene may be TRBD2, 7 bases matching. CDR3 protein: CAWRGGARKDTQYF. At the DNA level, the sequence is TGTGCCTGGAGGGGGGGGGCCCGCAAAGATACGCAGTATTTT.